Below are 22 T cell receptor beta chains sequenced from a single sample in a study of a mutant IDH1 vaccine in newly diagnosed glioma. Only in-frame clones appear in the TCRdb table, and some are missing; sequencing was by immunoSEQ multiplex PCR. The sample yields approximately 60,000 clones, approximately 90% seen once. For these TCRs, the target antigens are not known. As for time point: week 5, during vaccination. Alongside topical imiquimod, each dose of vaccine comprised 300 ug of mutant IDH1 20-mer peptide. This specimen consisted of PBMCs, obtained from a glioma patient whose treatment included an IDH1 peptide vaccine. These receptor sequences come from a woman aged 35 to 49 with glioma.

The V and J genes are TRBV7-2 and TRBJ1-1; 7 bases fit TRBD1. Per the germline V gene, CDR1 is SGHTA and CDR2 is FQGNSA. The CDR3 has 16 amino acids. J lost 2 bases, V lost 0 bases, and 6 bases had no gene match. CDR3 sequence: CASSLAKNRGNTEAFF. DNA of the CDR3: TGTGCCAGCAGCTTAGCTAAAAACAGGGGAAACACTGAAGCTTTCTTT. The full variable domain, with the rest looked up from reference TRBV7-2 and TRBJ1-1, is GAGVSQSPSNKVTEKGKDVELRCDPISGHTALYWYRQSLGQGLEFLIYFQGNSAPDKSGLPSDRFSAERTGGSVSTLTIQRTQQEDSAVYLCASSLAKNRGNTEAFFGQGTRLTVV.

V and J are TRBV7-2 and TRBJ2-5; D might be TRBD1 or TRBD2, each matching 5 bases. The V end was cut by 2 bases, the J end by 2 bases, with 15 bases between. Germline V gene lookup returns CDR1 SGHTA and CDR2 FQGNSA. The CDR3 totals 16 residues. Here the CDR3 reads CASSLSGTTGQETQYF. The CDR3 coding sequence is TGTGCCAGCAGCTTAAGTGGGACGACCGGGCAAGAGACCCAGTACTTC. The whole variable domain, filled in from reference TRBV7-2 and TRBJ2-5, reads GAGVSQSPSNKVTEKGKDVELRCDPISGHTALYWYRQSLGQGLEFLIYFQGNSAPDKSGLPSDRFSAERTGGSVSTLTIQRTQQEDSAVYLCASSLSGTTGQETQYFGPGTRLLVL.

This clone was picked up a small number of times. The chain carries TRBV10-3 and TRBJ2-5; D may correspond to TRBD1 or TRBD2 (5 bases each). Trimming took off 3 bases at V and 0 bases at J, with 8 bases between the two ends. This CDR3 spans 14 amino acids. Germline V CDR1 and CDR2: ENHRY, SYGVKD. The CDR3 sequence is CAISERDDQETQYF. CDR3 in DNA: TGTGCCATCAGTGAAAGGGACGACCAAGAGACCCAGTACTTC.

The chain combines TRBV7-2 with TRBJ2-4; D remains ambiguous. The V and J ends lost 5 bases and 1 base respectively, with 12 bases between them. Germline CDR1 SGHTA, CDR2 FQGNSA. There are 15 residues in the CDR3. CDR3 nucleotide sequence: TGTGCCAGCAGCCTCCCGGTGGGCGCCAAAAACATTCAGTACTTC. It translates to CASSLPVGAKNIQYF.

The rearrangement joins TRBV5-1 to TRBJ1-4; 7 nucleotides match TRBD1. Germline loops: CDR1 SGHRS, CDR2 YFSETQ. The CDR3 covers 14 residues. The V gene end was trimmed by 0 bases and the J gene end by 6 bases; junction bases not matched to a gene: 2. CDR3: CASSLDRGDEKLFF. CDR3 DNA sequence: TGCGCCAGCAGCTTGGACAGGGGAGATGAAAAACTGTTTTTT.

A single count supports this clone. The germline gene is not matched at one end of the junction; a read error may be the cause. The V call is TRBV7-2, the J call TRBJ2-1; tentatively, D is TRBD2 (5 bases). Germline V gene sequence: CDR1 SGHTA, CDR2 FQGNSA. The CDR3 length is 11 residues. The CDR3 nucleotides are TGTGCCAGCAGCTTAGCGGGTCCCGGGGTCTTC. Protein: CASSLAGPGVF.

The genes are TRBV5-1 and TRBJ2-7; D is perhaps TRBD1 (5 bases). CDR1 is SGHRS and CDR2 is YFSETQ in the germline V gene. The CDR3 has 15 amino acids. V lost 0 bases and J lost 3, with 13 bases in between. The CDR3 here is CASSLAETEIYEQYF. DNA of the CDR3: TGCGCCAGCAGCTTGGCCGAGACAGAAATCTACGAGCAGTACTTC.

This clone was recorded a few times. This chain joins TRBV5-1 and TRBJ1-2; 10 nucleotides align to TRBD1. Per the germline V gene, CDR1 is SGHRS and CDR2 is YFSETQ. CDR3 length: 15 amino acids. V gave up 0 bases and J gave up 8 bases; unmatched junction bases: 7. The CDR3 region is CASSLGAGTGAGYTF. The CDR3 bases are TGCGCCAGCAGCTTGGGGGCCGGGACAGGGGCCGGCTACACCTTC. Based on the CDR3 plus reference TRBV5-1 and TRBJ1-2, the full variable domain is KAGVTQTPRYLIKTRGQQVTLSCSPISGHRSVSWYQQTPGQGLQFLFEYFSETQRNKGNFPGRFSGRQFSNSRSEMNVSTLELGDSALYLCASSLGAGTGAGYTFGSGTRLTVV.

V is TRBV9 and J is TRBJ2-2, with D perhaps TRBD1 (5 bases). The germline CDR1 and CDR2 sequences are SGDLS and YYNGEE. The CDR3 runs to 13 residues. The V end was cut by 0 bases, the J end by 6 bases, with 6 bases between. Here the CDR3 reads CASSVEGSGELFF. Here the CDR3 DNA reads TGTGCCAGCAGCGTAGAGGGGTCCGGGGAGCTGTTTTTT.

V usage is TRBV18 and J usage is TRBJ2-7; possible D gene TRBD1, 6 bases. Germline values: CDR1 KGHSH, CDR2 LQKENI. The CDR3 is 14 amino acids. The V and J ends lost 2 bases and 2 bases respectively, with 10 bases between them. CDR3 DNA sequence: TGTGCCAGCTCACCAAAACAGGGCGCCTACGAGCAGTACTTC. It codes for CASSPKQGAYEQYF.

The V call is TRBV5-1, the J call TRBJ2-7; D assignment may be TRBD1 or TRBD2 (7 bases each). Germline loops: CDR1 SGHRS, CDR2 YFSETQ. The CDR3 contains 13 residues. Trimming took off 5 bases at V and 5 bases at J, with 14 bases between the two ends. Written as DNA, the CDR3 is TGCGCCAGCAGGCAGGGGGGGGTGAACGAGCAGTACTTC. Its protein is CASRQGGVNEQYF. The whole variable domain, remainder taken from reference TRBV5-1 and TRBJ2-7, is KAGVTQTPRYLIKTRGQQVTLSCSPISGHRSVSWYQQTPGQGLQFLFEYFSETQRNKGNFPGRFSGRQFSNSRSEMNVSTLELGDSALYLCASRQGGVNEQYFGPGTRLTVT.

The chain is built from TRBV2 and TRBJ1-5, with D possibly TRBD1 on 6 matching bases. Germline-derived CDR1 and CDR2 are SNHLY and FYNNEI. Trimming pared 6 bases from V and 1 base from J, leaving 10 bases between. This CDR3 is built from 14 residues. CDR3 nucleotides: TGTGCCAGCAGGACAGGAGGGAGCAATCAGCCCCAGCATTTT. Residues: CASRTGGSNQPQHF.

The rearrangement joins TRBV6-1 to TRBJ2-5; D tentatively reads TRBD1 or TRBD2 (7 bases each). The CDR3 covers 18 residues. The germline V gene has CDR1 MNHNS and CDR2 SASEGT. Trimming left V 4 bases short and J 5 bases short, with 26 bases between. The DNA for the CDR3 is TGTGCCAGCAGTGCGGGGTTAAGGGGGCCTAGCGGTGGGGAGACCCAGTACTTC. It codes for CASSAGLRGPSGGETQYF.

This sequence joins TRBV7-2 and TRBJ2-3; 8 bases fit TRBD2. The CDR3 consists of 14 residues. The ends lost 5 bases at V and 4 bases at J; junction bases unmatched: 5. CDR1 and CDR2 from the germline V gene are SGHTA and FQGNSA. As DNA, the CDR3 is TGTGCCAGCAGCCCCGGGGGGGCGTCAGATACGCAGTATTTT. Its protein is CASSPGGASDTQYF.

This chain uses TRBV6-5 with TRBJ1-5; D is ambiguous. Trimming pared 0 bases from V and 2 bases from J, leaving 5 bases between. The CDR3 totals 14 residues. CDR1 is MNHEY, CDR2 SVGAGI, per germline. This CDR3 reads CASSYSRGNQPQHF. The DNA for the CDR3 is TGTGCCAGCAGTTACTCAAGGGGCAATCAGCCCCAGCATTTT.

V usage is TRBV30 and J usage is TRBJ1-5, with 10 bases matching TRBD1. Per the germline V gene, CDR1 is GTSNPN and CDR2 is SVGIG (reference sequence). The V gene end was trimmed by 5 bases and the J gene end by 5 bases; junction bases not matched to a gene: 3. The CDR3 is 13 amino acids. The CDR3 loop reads CAWGTGDHQPQHF. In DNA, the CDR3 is TGTGCCTGGGGGACAGGGGATCATCAGCCCCAGCATTTT.

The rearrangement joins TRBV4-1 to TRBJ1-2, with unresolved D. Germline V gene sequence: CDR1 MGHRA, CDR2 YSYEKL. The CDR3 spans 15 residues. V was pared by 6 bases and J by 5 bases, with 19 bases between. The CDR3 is CASSSGSLTPYGYTF. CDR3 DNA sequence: TGCGCCAGCAGTTCGGGCAGTCTCACGCCGTATGGCTACACCTTC.

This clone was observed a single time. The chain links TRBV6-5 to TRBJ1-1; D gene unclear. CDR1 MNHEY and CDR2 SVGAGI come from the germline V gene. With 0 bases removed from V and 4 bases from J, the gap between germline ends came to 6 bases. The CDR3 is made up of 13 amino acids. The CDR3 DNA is TGTGCCAGCAGTTACTCTTCAGTCACTGAAGCTTTCTTT. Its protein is CASSYSSVTEAFF.

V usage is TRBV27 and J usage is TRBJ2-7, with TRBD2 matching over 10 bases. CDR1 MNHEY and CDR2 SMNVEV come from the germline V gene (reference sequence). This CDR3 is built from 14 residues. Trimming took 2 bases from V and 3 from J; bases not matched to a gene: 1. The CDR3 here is CASSLLAGDYEQYF. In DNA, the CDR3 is TGTGCCAGCAGTTTACTAGCGGGGGACTACGAGCAGTACTTC.

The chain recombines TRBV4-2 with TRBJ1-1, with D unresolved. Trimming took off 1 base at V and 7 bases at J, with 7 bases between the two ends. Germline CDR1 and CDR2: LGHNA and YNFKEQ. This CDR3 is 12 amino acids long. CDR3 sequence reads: CASSQVRGEAFF. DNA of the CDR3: TGTGCCAGCAGCCAAGTCCGGGGTGAAGCTTTCTTT.

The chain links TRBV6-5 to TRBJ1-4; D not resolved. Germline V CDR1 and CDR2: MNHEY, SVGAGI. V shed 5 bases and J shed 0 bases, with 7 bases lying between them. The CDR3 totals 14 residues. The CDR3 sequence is CASSALATNEKLFF. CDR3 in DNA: TGTGCCAGCAGTGCACTAGCAACTAATGAAAAACTGTTTTTT.

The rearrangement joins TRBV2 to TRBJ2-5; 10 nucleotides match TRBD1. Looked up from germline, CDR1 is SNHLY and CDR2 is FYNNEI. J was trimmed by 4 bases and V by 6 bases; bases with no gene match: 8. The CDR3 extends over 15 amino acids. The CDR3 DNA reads TGTGCCAGCAGGAACCGGGACAGGGGACGAGAGACCCAGTACTTC. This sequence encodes CASRNRDRGRETQYF.